These 8 T cell receptor beta chains were sequenced from one sample in a study of Ad26.COV2.S vaccination and SARS-CoV-2 variants. The treatment is: around 19 received Ad26.COV2.S at low or high dose, single or two shots; a few received placebo; per-sample allocation not given. Specimens were obtained on day 63 following the first vaccine or placebo injection. Measured with immunoSEQ multiplex PCR; TCRdb has only the in-frame clones, and not every one. Among roughly 510,000 clones listed, around 85% were seen once. This specimen consisted of peripheral blood, obtained in a trial of Ad26.COV2.S vaccine versus placebo. The receptors here all came from a person between 18 and 65 years old who received the Ad26.COV2.S COVID-19 vaccine or a placebo.

The rearrangement links TRBV11-2 to TRBJ1-2, with 12 bases matching TRBD1. Germline V gene data show CDR1 as SGHAT and CDR2 as FQNNGV. Germline trimming cut 0 bases from V and 8 bases from J; bases unmatched to any gene: 7. The CDR3 spans 16 residues. CDR3 region: CASSLDPSGTGGGYTF. The CDR3 DNA reads TGTGCCAGCAGCTTAGACCCCTCCGGGACAGGGGGCGGCTACACCTTC.

The sample holds one count of this clone. The chain has TRBV28 and TRBJ1-6; 8 bases match TRBD1. With 5 bases clipped from V and 10 bases from J, the junction kept 7 bases outside the gene matches. The CDR3 extends over 14 amino acids. Germline lookup yields CDR1 MDHEN and CDR2 SYDVKM. CDR3 in DNA: TGTGCCAGCAGTGCGACAGGGGTGGGATCACCCCTCCACTTT. Amino acids: CASSATGVGSPLHF.

This clone was counted between two and nine times. The gene calls are TRBV19 and TRBJ2-5, with a weak D call TRBD1 (6 bases). The CDR3 sequence is 15 residues long. Germline CDR1 reads LNHDA; CDR2 reads SQIVND (reference sequence). V lost 3 bases, J lost 2 bases, and 13 bases lay in between. CDR3 in DNA: TGTGCCAGTAGTATTGCCGGGACACCACAAGAGACCCAGTACTTC. Protein sequence: CASSIAGTPQETQYF.

This chain links TRBV29-1 with TRBJ2-1; D may be TRBD1 or TRBD2 (5 bases each). CDR3 length: 13 residues. V was trimmed by 4 bases and J by 4 bases, leaving 11 bases between them. The germline CDR1 and CDR2 sequences are SQVTM and ANQGSEA. This CDR3 reads CSVVGTAYNEQFF. The DNA of the CDR3 is TGCAGCGTTGTCGGGACGGCTTACAATGAGCAGTTCTTC.

The V gene is TRBV7-2, the J gene TRBJ2-4, with 8 positions matching TRBD1. The CDR3 has 14 residues. With V trimmed by 2 bases and J by 7 bases, 4 bases remained unmatched. Germline CDR1 SGHTA, CDR2 FQGNSA. In DNA form, the CDR3 reads TGTGCCAGCAGCTTAACCGGGACAGGCAACATTCAGTACTTC. Its protein is CASSLTGTGNIQYF. Variable domain in full (rest from reference TRBV7-2 and TRBJ2-4): GAGVSQSPSNKVTEKGKDVELRCDPISGHTALYWYRQSLGQGLEFLIYFQGNSAPDKSGLPSDRFSAERTGGSVSTLTIQRTQQEDSAVYLCASSLTGTGNIQYFGAGTRLSVL.

This clone was detected once. The chain joins TRBV7-8 to TRBJ2-7; perhaps TRBD2 as D (5 bases). This CDR3 region has 15 residues. Germline loops: CDR1 SGHVS, CDR2 FQNEAQ. The ends were cut back, 1 base at V and 2 bases at J, with 12 bases in the middle. CDR3 protein: CASSLVKRPAYEQYF. The CDR3 DNA sequence: TGTGCCAGCAGCTTAGTTAAGCGGCCAGCCTACGAGCAGTACTTC.

In its sample, this clone was seen a few times. The rearrangement uses TRBV4-1 and TRBJ1-5; 8 nucleotides agree with TRBD1. Germline V gives CDR1 MGHRA, CDR2 YSYEKL. V was clipped by 5 bases and J by 4 bases; unmatched bases: 7. CDR3 length equals 15 residues. DNA of the CDR3: TGCGCCAGCAGCTACAACAGGGGGGGGAATCAGCCCCAGCATTTT. Translated: CASSYNRGGNQPQHF.

This CDR3 is CASGLRGNTGELFF. The CDR3 DNA reads TGTGCTAGTGGTTTAAGAGGGAACACCGGGGAGCTGTTTTTT. This chain joins TRBV12-5 and TRBJ2-2; D is ambiguous. V lost 3 bases, J lost 1 base, and 6 bases lay in between. The CDR3 is made up of 14 amino acids. The germline V gene has CDR1 LGHNT and CDR2 FRNRAP.